The rows below give T cell receptor beta chains drawn from one sample of a study of Ad26.COV2.S vaccination and SARS-CoV-2 variants. The data were produced by immunoSEQ multiplex PCR, yet TCRdb's version contains in-frame clones alone and is incomplete. This sample carries roughly 450,000 clones, 90% of them seen once, and the ten largest clones take approximately 12%. Sequences were derived from peripheral blood, sampled in a trial of Ad26.COV2.S vaccine versus placebo. The receptors stem from a person between 18 and 65 years old who received the Ad26.COV2.S COVID-19 vaccine or a placebo. CDR3s include the opening cysteine and the closing phenylalanine or tryptophan. D genes are given only for firm matches. Where a row states a size, it is once, few, many or the class of an expanded clone; other rows omit it.

D,size,J,V,CDR3,DNA
TRBD1,NA,TRBJ2-7,TRBV6-2/TRBV6-3,CASSSQGASYEQYF,TGTGCCAGCAGTTCACAGGGGGCATCCTACGAGCAGTACTTC
TRBD1,few,TRBJ1-2,TRBV9,CASSVRGGQGNYGYTF,TGTGCCAGCAGCGTAAGGGGTGGACAGGGTAACTATGGCTACACCTTC
TRBD2,NA,TRBJ2-3,TRBV7-9,CASTYILAGVTDTQYF,TGTGCCAGCACCTATATACTAGCGGGAGTCACAGATACGCAGTATTTT
NA,NA,TRBJ2-7,TRBV6-6,CASSYSTSEQYF,TGTGCCAGCAGTTACTCGACATCGGAGCAGTACTTC
NA,NA,TRBJ1-2,TRBV7-2,CASSPQGRGGLDGYTF,TGTGCCAGCAGCCCCCAAGGGAGGGGCGGATTGGATGGCTACACCTTC
TRBD2,NA,TRBJ2-2,TRBV25-1,CASSESQGSGRSTGELFF,TGTGCCAGCAGTGAATCTCAGGGTAGCGGGAGAAGCACCGGGGAGCTGTTTTTT
NA,NA,TRBJ1-1,TRBV28,CASSHPGALSVAEAFF,TGTGCCAGCAGTCATCCGGGGGCTCTATCTGTCGCTGAAGCTTTCTTT
NA,NA,TRBJ1-3,TRBV30,CAWGDTGTGNTIYF,TGTGCCTGGGGGGACACCGGGACTGGAAACACCATATATTTT
TRBD1,NA,TRBJ2-5,TRBV28,CASGTGKETQYF,TGTGCCAGCGGGACAGGGAAAGAGACCCAGTACTTC
NA,NA,TRBJ1-2,TRBV6-5,CASSTGLDYGYTF,TGTGCCAGTTCGACAGGTTTGGACTATGGCTACACCTTC
NA,NA,TRBJ1-1,TRBV21-1,CASSKEKQMGQGEFEAFF,TGTGCCAGCAGCAAAGAGAAGCAGATGGGACAGGGAGAATTTGAAGCTTTCTTT
NA,NA,TRBJ1-4,TRBV28,CASSLDTATNEKLFF,TGTGCCAGCAGTTTAGACACTGCAACTAATGAAAAACTGTTTTTT
NA,NA,TRBJ2-2,TRBV7-8,CASSLSDPGELFF,TGTGCCAGCAGCCTATCGGACCCCGGGGAGCTGTTTTTT
NA,NA,TRBJ2-7,TRBV29-1,CSCMDNSYEQYF,TGCAGCTGCATGGACAACTCCTACGAGCAGTACTTC
TRBD2,NA,TRBJ2-2,TRBV7-2,CASSLQGTSVNTGELFF,TGTGCCAGCAGCTTACAGGGGACTAGCGTGAACACCGGGGAGCTGTTTTTT
TRBD2,NA,TRBJ2-3,TRBV30,CAWTSGSPDTQYF,TGTGCCTGGACTAGCGGGAGCCCAGATACGCAGTATTTT
TRBD1,NA,TRBJ1-2,TRBV27,CASSLSGQGGGQGYTF,TGTGCCAGCAGTTTATCAGGACAGGGAGGTGGTCAGGGCTACACCTTC
NA,once,TRBJ1-2,TRBV30,CAWSEGGQGSYGYTF,TGTGCCTGGAGCGAGGGGGGGCAGGGCTCCTATGGCTACACCTTC
NA,many,TRBJ1-1,TRBV13,CASSSQPENTEAFF,TGTGCCAGCAGCTCACAACCAGAGAACACTGAAGCTTTCTTT
NA,NA,TRBJ1-5,TRBV28,CASREGGDGQPQHF,TGTGCCAGCAGGGAGGGTGGGGACGGTCAGCCCCAGCATTTT
NA,NA,TRBJ1-5,TRBV15,CATSRLNQPQHF,TGTGCCACCAGCCGCCTCAATCAGCCCCAGCATTTT
TRBD1,NA,TRBJ1-1,TRBV30,CAWARDRNTEAFF,TGTGCCTGGGCCCGGGACAGGAACACTGAAGCTTTCTTT
TRBD1,NA,TRBJ1-1,TRBV29-1,CSGRSTGGSEAFF,TGCAGCGGCCGCTCTACAGGGGGCTCTGAAGCTTTCTTT
NA,NA,TRBJ1-2,TRBV2,CASSDTPRGNYGYTF,TGTGCCAGCAGTGACACGCCCAGGGGTAACTATGGCTACACCTTC
NA,NA,TRBJ2-2,TRBV19,CASSILQGRELFF,TGTGCCAGTAGTATCCTTCAGGGAAGGGAGCTGTTTTTT